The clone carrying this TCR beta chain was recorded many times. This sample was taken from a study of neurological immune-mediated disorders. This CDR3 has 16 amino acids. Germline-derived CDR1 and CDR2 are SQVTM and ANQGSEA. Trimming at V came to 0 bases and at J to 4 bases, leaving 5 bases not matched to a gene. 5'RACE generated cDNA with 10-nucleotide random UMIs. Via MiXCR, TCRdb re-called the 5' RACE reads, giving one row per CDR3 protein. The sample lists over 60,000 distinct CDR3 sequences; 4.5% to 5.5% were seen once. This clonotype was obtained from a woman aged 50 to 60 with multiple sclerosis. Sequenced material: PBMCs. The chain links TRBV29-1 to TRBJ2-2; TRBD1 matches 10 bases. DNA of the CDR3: TGCAGCGTTGAAGATCCCCGGACAGGGGGCACCGGGGAGCTGTTTTTT. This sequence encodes CSVEDPRTGGTGELFF.